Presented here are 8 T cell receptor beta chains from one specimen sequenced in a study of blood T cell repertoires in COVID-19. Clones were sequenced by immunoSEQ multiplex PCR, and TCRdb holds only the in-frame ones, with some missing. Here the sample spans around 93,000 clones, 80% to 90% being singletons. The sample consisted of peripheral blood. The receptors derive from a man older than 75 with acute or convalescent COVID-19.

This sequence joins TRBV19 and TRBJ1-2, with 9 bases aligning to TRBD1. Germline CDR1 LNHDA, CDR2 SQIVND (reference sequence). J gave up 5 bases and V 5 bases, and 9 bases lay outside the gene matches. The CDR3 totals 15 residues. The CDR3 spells CASSLRTGQGYGYTF. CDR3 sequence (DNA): TGTGCCAGTAGTCTTCGGACGGGACAGGGATATGGCTACACCTTC.

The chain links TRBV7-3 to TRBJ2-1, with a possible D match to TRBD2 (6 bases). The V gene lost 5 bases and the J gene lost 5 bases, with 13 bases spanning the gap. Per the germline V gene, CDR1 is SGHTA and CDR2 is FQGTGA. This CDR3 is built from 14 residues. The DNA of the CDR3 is TGTGCCAGCAGCCGTCAGGGCGGGGACAATGAGCAGTTCTTC. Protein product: CASSRQGGDNEQFF.

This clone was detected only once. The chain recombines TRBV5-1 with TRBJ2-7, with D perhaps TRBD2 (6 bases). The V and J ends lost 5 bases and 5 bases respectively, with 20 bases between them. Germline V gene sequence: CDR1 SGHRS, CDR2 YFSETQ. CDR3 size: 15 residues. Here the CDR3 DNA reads TGCGCCAGCAGAATTGCTGCGGGGAGATTCGACGAGCAGTACTTC. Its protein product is CASRIAAGRFDEQYF.

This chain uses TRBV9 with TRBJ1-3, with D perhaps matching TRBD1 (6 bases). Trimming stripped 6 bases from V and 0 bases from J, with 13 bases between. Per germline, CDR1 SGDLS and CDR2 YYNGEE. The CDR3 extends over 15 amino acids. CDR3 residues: CASTSGGNSGNTIYF. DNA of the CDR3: TGTGCCAGCACTTCGGGGGGCAACTCTGGAAACACCATATATTTT.

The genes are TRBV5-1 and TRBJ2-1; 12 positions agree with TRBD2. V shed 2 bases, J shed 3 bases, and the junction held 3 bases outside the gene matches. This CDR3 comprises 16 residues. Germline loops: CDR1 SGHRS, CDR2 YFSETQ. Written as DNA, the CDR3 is TGCGCCAGCAGCTTAGTGACTAGCGGGGGCTACAATGAGCAGTTCTTC. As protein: CASSLVTSGGYNEQFF.

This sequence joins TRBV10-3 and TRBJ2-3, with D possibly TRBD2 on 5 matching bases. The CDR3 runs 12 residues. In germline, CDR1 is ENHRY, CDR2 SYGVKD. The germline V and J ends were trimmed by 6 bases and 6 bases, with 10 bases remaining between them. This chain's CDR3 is CAIRETGDTQYF. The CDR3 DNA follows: TGTGCCATCAGGGAAACGGGGGATACGCAGTATTTT.

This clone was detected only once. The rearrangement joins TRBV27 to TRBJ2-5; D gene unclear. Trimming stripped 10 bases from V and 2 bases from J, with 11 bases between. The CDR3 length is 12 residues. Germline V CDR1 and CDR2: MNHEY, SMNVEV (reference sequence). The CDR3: CATQDTQETQYF. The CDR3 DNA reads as TGTGCCACCCAGGATACTCAAGAGACCCAGTACTTC.

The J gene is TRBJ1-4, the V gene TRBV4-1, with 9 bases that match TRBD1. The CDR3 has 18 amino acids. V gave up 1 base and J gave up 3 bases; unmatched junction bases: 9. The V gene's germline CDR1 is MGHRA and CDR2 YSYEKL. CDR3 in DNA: TGCGCCAGCAGCCAAGCCGGACAGGGGATGAGATCTAATGAAAAACTGTTTTTT. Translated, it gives CASSQAGQGMRSNEKLFF.